This T cell receptor beta chain was found in a study of blood T cell repertoires in COVID-19. The CDR3 consists of 15 residues. Trimming took 6 bases from V and 0 from J; bases not matched to a gene: 8. CDR1 is SGHRS and CDR2 is YFSETQ in the germline V gene. Clones were read by immunoSEQ multiplex PCR, and TCRdb kept only the in-frame ones, dropping some. The sample has approximately 250,000 clones; about 88% are singletons. A single count supports this clone. V gene TRBV5-1 combines with J gene TRBJ1-1; 7 bases are a match to TRBD1. Sequencing was performed on peripheral blood. This receptor was identified in a man aged 25 to 45 with active or convalescent COVID-19. The CDR3 reads CASKGQGGLNTEAFF. CDR3 sequence (DNA): TGCGCCAGCAAAGGCCAAGGGGGCTTGAACACTGAAGCTTTCTTT.